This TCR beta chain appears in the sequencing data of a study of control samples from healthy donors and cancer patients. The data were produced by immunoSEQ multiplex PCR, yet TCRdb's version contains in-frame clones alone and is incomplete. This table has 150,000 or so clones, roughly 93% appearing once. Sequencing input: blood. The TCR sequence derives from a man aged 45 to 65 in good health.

Written as DNA, the CDR3 is TGTGCCAGCAGTTTCGCAGGGGTGGGCTACACTGAAGCTTTCTTT. Translating it yields CASSFAGVGYTEAFF. The rearrangement joins TRBV6-5 to TRBJ1-1; TRBD1 is a possible D gene (6 bases). The CDR3 loop spans 15 amino acids. Germline lookup yields CDR1 MNHEY and CDR2 SVGAGI. With 4 bases removed from V and 3 bases from J, the gap between germline ends came to 15 bases.